What follows is one T cell receptor beta chain and its context. Antigen specificity is unknown. A second PCR of about 6 to 11 cycles used a sample-barcoded 5' primer and a J-beta primer mix. Tags on each cDNA molecule came from a template-switch adaptor with 12 random nucleotides. From the 5' RACE reads, TCRdb called clonotypes with MiXCR, one entry per CDR3 protein. The table lists 780,000 or so distinct CDR3 sequences, roughly 50% of them singletons. The CDR3 is made up of 15 amino acids. Trimming removed 4 bases from V and 10 bases from J; junction bases left unmatched: 14. Germline lookup yields CDR1 SGHRS and CDR2 YFSETQ. The source of the sample is a study of blood T cells in healthy people across ages. Study-wide points: Because sorting was not performed, PBMCs prevented conclusive naive versus antigen-experienced comparison.

V and J are TRBV5-1 and TRBJ1-1; the match to TRBD1 covers 9 bases. This TCR derives from a man in his forties or fifties in good health. The specimen sequenced was blood. As DNA, the CDR3 is TGCGCCAGCAGCCCGGCGTCCCGGGACAGGGTCGGAGCTTTCTTT. Amino acids: CASSPASRDRVGAFF.